This is a list of T cell receptor beta chains from one sample in a study of T cells in Graves' hyperthyroidism and ophthalmopathy. TCRdb processed the multiplex PCR reads anew with MiXCR; each CDR3 protein has one entry. Of hundreds of thousands of distinct CDR3 sequences detected, approximately 14% appear once; the ten largest clones hold over 3.5%. Input material: blood. The receptors here all came from a woman in her thirties or forties with Graves' ophthalmopathy. Each CDR3 is given with its conserved first and last residue. The order of the fields is J gene, V gene, clone size, D gene, CDR3 DNA, CDR3 protein. The D gene is left open where the match is weak. Size is stated for part of the rows, as once, few or many counts, or as a class when the clone is expanded.

TRBJ1-1 TRBV9 many - TGTGCCAGCAGCGTAGGCGGGGGAGGGAACACTGAAGCTTTCTTT CASSVGGGGNTEAFF
TRBJ1-1 TRBV20-1 few - TGCAGTGCTAGAGACTTCCGAGGGCGGGGGAACACTGAAGCTTTCTTT CSARDFRGRGNTEAFF
TRBJ1-5 TRBV20-1 many - TGCAGTGCGACCGAGAGTGGCAATCAGCCCCAGCATTTT CSATESGNQPQHF
TRBJ2-7 TRBV7-9 many TRBD1 TGTGCCAGCAGCTTCTACAGGGGCGACGAGCAGTACTTC CASSFYRGDEQYF
TRBJ1-5 TRBV19 many - TGTGCCAGTAGTACTCTCAAGGGGGGAGATCAGCCCCAGCATTTT CASSTLKGGDQPQHF
TRBJ1-5 TRBV6-5 many - TGTGCCAGCAGTTCTCAGGAGGGCTATCAGCCCCAGCATTTT CASSSQEGYQPQHF
TRBJ1-2 TRBV28 many - TGTGCCAGCAGTCACCTGGTTGGCTACACCTTC CASSHLVGYTF
TRBJ2-5 TRBV7-2 many TRBD2 TGTGCCAGCAGCTCGACTAGCGGGATAAAAGAGACCCAGTACTTC CASSSTSGIKETQYF
TRBJ2-7 TRBV5-1 many - TGCGCCAGCAGCTTGGAGGCAGTCCCCTTGTACGAGCAGTACTTC CASSLEAVPLYEQYF
TRBJ1-2 TRBV28 few - TGTGCCAGCAGTCCTGCGGGGGTTACCCTCCACTATGGCTACACCTTC CASSPAGVTLHYGYTF
TRBJ2-7 TRBV6-1 many TRBD1 TGTGCCAGCAGGCCTTGGACAGGAGACGAGCAGTACTTC CASRPWTGDEQYF
TRBJ1-5 TRBV28 - - TGTGCCAGCAGTTTGACCGGACAGACCGTCAATCAGCCCCAGCATTTT CASSLTGQTVNQPQHF
TRBJ2-2 TRBV19 many - TGTGCCACCCGAACCGTTCGGGATGGCGGGGAGCTGTTTTTT CATRTVRDGGELFF
TRBJ2-7 TRBV4-3 many - TGCGCCAGCAGCCCGTCACCGGCAGCCTACGAGCAGTACTTC CASSPSPAAYEQYF
TRBJ2-5 TRBV2 many - TGTGCCAGCAGTCAATCGGCGGGACGGCCGCAAGAGACCCAGTACTTC CASSQSAGRPQETQYF
TRBJ2-7 TRBV29-1 many TRBD1 TGCAGCGTTGAACTAGTGGGACAGGGGCCCTACGAGCAGTACTTC CSVELVGQGPYEQYF
TRBJ1-5 TRBV10-2 many - TGCGCCAGCAGTGATTTTAGACAAGATAGCAATCAGCCCCAGCATTTT CASSDFRQDSNQPQHF
TRBJ1-2 TRBV5-1 - - TGCGCCAGCAGCTCCGTTACTCCCGACAAGGGTAGACTGAACTATGGCTACACCTTC CASSSVTPDKGRLNYGYTF
TRBJ2-7 TRBV6-2/TRBV6-3 - TRBD2 TGTGCCAGCAGCTCAATAGCGGGAGTAGACGAGCAGTACTTC CASSSIAGVDEQYF
TRBJ2-5 TRBV6-2/TRBV6-3 many TRBD1 TGTGCCAGCAGTTACTCGGGACAGGGGCCCTCGAGCGGGGTCCAAGAGACCCAGTACTTC CASSYSGQGPSSGVQETQYF
TRBJ2-7 TRBV10-3 many - TGTGCCATCCAACGGCAGTTAGACGGGGAGCAGTACTTC CAIQRQLDGEQYF
TRBJ2-2 TRBV10-3 many TRBD2 TGTGCCATCAGTGTTTCAGCGGGAGAAAATGTGGCCGGGGAGCTGTTTTTT CAISVSAGENVAGELFF
TRBJ2-5 TRBV6-2/TRBV6-3 - TRBD2 TGTGCCAGCAGTTACTCCACTACTAGCGACCAAGAGACCCAGTACTTC CASSYSTTSDQETQYF
TRBJ2-7 TRBV6-5 many TRBD2 TGTGCCAGCAGTTACTCGACCGGGACTACCATTGTCGGAGAGCGGTACTTC CASSYSTGTTIVGERYF
TRBJ1-5 TRBV24-1 - TRBD1 TGTGCCACCCAGGACAGGCTCAATCAGCCCCAGCATTTT CATQDRLNQPQHF
TRBJ2-5 TRBV4-1 many TRBD1 TGCGCCAGCAGCCGAGGGACAGTGGAGCGGGAGACCCAGTACTTC CASSRGTVERETQYF
TRBJ2-7 TRBV10-3 many TRBD2 TGTGCCATCAAAGGACTAGCGGGACACGAGCAGTACTTC CAIKGLAGHEQYF
TRBJ1-1 TRBV29-1 many - TGCAGCGTCCAGAAAAATGGGAACACTGAAGCTTTCTTT CSVQKNGNTEAFF
TRBJ1-3 TRBV19 many TRBD1 TGTGCCAGTAGTCCGATCCGGGACAGGGGGTCTGGAAACACCATATATTTT CASSPIRDRGSGNTIYF
TRBJ1-1 TRBV27 many - TGTGCCAGCAGTTTGAGGGGGAGGCCGCTCACTGAAGCTTTCTTT CASSLRGRPLTEAFF
TRBJ1-1 TRBV20-1 many - TGCAGCGGGATCCTGAACACTGAAGCTTTCTTT CSGILNTEAFF
TRBJ1-5 TRBV7-6 many - TGTGCCAGCAGCTTATCATCAGGGGAGGGGCAGCCCCAGCATTTT CASSLSSGEGQPQHF
TRBJ1-5 TRBV12-3/TRBV12-4 many - TGTGCCAGCAGTTTTAGGCAGGGAGGGCAGCCCCAGCATTTT CASSFRQGGQPQHF
TRBJ2-7 TRBV11-1 many TRBD1 TGTGCCAGCAGCGACAGGGTCGCAAGCTACGAGCAGTACTTC CASSDRVASYEQYF
TRBJ2-7 TRBV10-1 - TRBD1 TGCGCCAGCAGCCAACCCTCAGCAGGGACAGGGGTCTCCTACGAGCAGTACTTC CASSQPSAGTGVSYEQYF
TRBJ1-2 TRBV24-1 many TRBD1 TGTGCCACCAGTGATTCTCCGGACAGGGCGGGCTATGGCTACACCTTC CATSDSPDRAGYGYTF